Listed here are 26 T cell receptor beta chains from one sample, sequenced in a study of T cell responses to AZD1222 COVID-19 vaccine (dated by TCRdb to 2020 to 2022). According to the study, the label for this sample's time point signals: baseline before first vaccination. The method was the immunoSEQ multiplex PCR assay. This is the immuneACCESS table as TCRdb keeps it, with only in-frame sequences that have V and J called. A part of the clones is gone; compared with another copy, unresolved V genes explain less than half, and the rest is unexplained. In all, the sample holds 99,000 or so clones, and roughly 80% of those were seen once. The ten largest clones add up to approximately 5% of the sample. The sequencing here drew on peripheral blood, taken on day 0 of AZD1222 vaccination. These receptors came from an adult in good health.

The genes are TRBV3-1 (or the pseudogene TRBV3-2) and TRBJ1-1; D ambiguous. Trimming took off 1 base at V and 3 bases at J, with 9 bases between the two ends. CDR3 size: 14 residues. Germline CDR1 and CDR2: LGHDT and YNNKEL (reference sequence). The CDR3 reads CASSQVGIDTEAFF. CDR3 nucleotide sequence: TGTGCCAGCAGCCAAGTGGGGATTGACACTGAAGCTTTCTTT.

This chain uses TRBV5-1 with TRBJ2-2; TRBD2 matches at 9 bases. CDR3 length: 15 amino acids. Losses at the gene ends were 4 bases for V and 5 bases for J; bases not matched to a gene: 6. The germline V gene has CDR1 SGHRS and CDR2 YFSETQ. Here the CDR3 DNA reads TGCGCCAGCAGCCTGATCAGCGGGGGGACCGGGGAGCTGTTTTTT. Translated: CASSLISGGTGELFF.

This sequence joins TRBV4-3 and TRBJ1-5, with D unclear. This CDR3 contains 15 residues. V lost 0 bases and J 0 bases, leaving 6 bases between the germline ends. Per the germline V gene, CDR1 is LGHNA and CDR2 is YSLEER. CDR3 in amino acids: CASSQERTSNQPQHF. The CDR3 DNA reads TGCGCCAGCAGCCAAGAGCGGACTAGCAATCAGCCCCAGCATTTT.

Within the sample, this clone is medium-sized (0.01 to 0.1%). V usage is TRBV12-5 and J usage is TRBJ1-1; D remains unclear. Trimming pared 3 bases from V and 0 bases from J, leaving 8 bases between. This CDR3 has 14 amino acids. Germline CDR1 is LGHNT and CDR2 is FRNRAP. The chain's CDR3 is CASGFSTLNTEAFF. The CDR3 DNA reads TGTGCTAGTGGTTTTTCGACGTTGAACACTGAAGCTTTCTTT.

This chain connects TRBV30 to TRBJ2-5; a weak D match, TRBD2 (5 bases). Looked up from germline, CDR1 is GTSNPN and CDR2 is SVGIG (reference sequence). V was clipped by 2 bases and J by 5 bases, with 6 bases between them. The CDR3 runs 11 residues. The DNA of the CDR3 is TGTGCCTGGAGTACGGGGGAGACCCAGTACTTC. Its protein product is CAWSTGETQYF.

V and J are TRBV5-1 and TRBJ1-3, with unresolved D. The germline gives CDR1 SGHRS, CDR2 YFSETQ. This CDR3 is built from 14 residues. Trimming shortened V by 0 bases and J by 7 bases, and 11 bases separated the two germline ends. The CDR3 is CASSLDLGMNTIYF. The CDR3 DNA is TGCGCCAGCAGCTTGGATTTAGGGATGAACACCATATATTTT.

The chain carries TRBV3-1 (or the pseudogene TRBV3-2) and TRBJ1-1; the match to TRBD1 covers 8 bases. This CDR3 is 13 amino acids long. The V and J ends lost 8 bases and 0 bases, in that order; junction bases with no gene match: 2. Germline-derived CDR1 and CDR2 are LGHDT and YNNKEL (reference sequence). The CDR3 is CASQGAMNTEAFF. The CDR3 nucleotides read TGTGCCAGCCAGGGGGCGATGAACACTGAAGCTTTCTTT.

This chain joins TRBV7-3 and TRBJ2-5; D is uncertain. The ends were cut back, 0 bases at V and 3 bases at J, with 5 bases in the middle. Germline CDR1 SGHTA, CDR2 FQGTGA. CDR3 size: 13 residues. CDR3 bases: TGTGCCAGCAGCTTAACCGCGAAAGAGACCCAGTACTTC. It translates to CASSLTAKETQYF.

This clone was observed a few times. The chain employs TRBV5-1 and TRBJ1-4; 7 bases map to TRBD1. The CDR3 has 13 residues. V gave up 5 bases and J gave up 7 bases; unmatched junction bases: 5. Per the germline V gene, CDR1 is SGHRS and CDR2 is YFSETQ. The CDR3 DNA follows: TGCGCCAGCAGTAAGGGGGCGTTTGAAAAACTGTTTTTT. The encoded protein is CASSKGAFEKLFF.

CDR3 protein: CASSLYRGTLGSPLHF. The CDR3 DNA follows: TGTGCCAGCAGCCTCTACCGGGGTACACTCGGGTCACCCCTCCACTTT. The chain carries TRBV16 and TRBJ1-6; no firm D call. This CDR3 region has 16 residues. The germline V gene has CDR1 KGHSY and CDR2 FQNENV. Trimming pared 4 bases from V and 10 bases from J, leaving 20 bases between.

V usage is TRBV5-1 and J usage is TRBJ2-5; D is perhaps TRBD1 (6 bases). This CDR3 comprises 14 residues. CDR1 is SGHRS and CDR2 is YFSETQ in the germline V gene. V was cut by 4 bases and J by 5 bases, with 15 bases left in between. The DNA for the CDR3 is TGCGCCAGCAGCGATATACAGGGTGGGGAGACCCAGTACTTC. It yields the protein CASSDIQGGETQYF.

The chain is built from TRBV9 and TRBJ2-3; 12 bases match TRBD2. The CDR3 contains 16 residues. Germline V lookup: CDR1 SGDLS, CDR2 YYNGEE. The V and J ends lost 1 base and 1 base, in that order; junction bases with no gene match: 1. CDR3 coding DNA: TGTGCCAGCAGCGTAACTAGCGGGGGGCGCACAGATACGCAGTATTTT. It translates to CASSVTSGGRTDTQYF.

This clone is a singleton in its sample. The chain recombines TRBV2 with TRBJ1-4; D may be TRBD1 (5 bases). V was cut by 9 bases and J by 8 bases, with 16 bases left in between. CDR1 and CDR2 (germline): SNHLY, FYNNEI. This CDR3 region has 13 residues. CDR3: CASTGDFGEKLFF. CDR3 nucleotide sequence: TGTGCCAGTACCGGGGACTTTGGGGAAAAACTGTTTTTT.

This rearrangement joins TRBV10-3 to TRBJ2-7; 8 nucleotides line up with TRBD1. Germline CDR1 ENHRY, CDR2 SYGVKD. The CDR3 length is 12 residues. With 6 bases clipped from V and 7 bases from J, the junction kept 5 bases outside the gene matches. CDR3 DNA sequence: TGTGCCATCAGGGACACAGGGGGTGAGCAGTACTTC. Translation: CAIRDTGGEQYF.

DNA for the CDR3: TGCAGCGTAGATGGGACAGGGGATCTAAAGACCCAGTACTTC. Encoded protein: CSVDGTGDLKTQYF. The genes are TRBV29-1 and TRBJ2-5, with 10 bases aligning to TRBD1. V dropped 6 bases and J dropped 6; count of bases not matched to a gene: 10. The CDR3 sequence is 14 residues long. Germline lookup yields CDR1 SQVTM and CDR2 ANQGSEA.

V gene TRBV7-9 combines with J gene TRBJ2-3; 8 bases are a match to TRBD1. Trimming took 5 bases from V and 5 from J; bases not matched to a gene: 6. Germline V gives CDR1 SEHNR, CDR2 FQNEAQ (reference sequence). CDR3 length: 14 residues. CDR3 bases: TGTGCCAGCAGCCGACAGGGGCGGGTAGATACGCAGTATTTT. Translating gives CASSRQGRVDTQYF.

The V and J genes are TRBV9 and TRBJ1-2; unclear D gene. The CDR3 spans 15 residues. Between the trimmed V and J ends, which lost 0 bases and 1 base, there was a span of 10 bases. CDR1 and CDR2 from the germline V gene are SGDLS and YYNGEE. CDR3 amino acids: CASSVEPGDNYGYTF. CDR3 nucleotides: TGTGCCAGCAGCGTAGAACCAGGCGATAACTATGGCTACACCTTC.

The rearrangement uses TRBV18 and TRBJ2-1; the D gene is possibly TRBD1 (7 bases). The V gene's germline CDR1 is KGHSH and CDR2 LQKENI. With 3 bases removed from V and 2 bases from J, the gap between germline ends came to 20 bases. The CDR3 spans 18 residues. The CDR3 region has the DNA TGTGCCAGCTCACCGCAGAGGAAGACAGGGAGGACCTACAATGAGCAGTTCTTC. Its protein is CASSPQRKTGRTYNEQFF. Combining the CDR3 with reference TRBV18 and TRBJ2-1 gives the whole variable domain NAGVMQNPRHLVRRRGQEARLRCSPMKGHSHVYWYRQLPEEGLKFMVYLQKENIIDESGMPKERFSAEFPKEGPSILRIQQVVRGDSAAYFCASSPQRKTGRTYNEQFFGPGTRLTVL.

This rearrangement joins TRBV10-3 to TRBJ1-5; a weak D match, TRBD1 (5 bases). Trimming took off 11 bases at V and 7 bases at J, with 12 bases between the two ends. CDR1 ENHRY and CDR2 SYGVKD come from the germline V gene. The CDR3 has 11 residues. The CDR3 DNA follows: TGTGCCGGCGGGGCCGGACAGCCCCAGCATTTT. It yields the protein CAGGAGQPQHF.

The chain recombines TRBV7-2 with TRBJ2-7; D is unclear. The V and J ends lost 8 bases and 4 bases respectively, with 6 bases between them. The CDR3 is 10 residues long. The germline CDR1 and CDR2 sequences are SGHTA and FQGNSA. The CDR3 sequence: CASGHYEQYF. CDR3 DNA: TGTGCCAGCGGTCATTACGAGCAGTACTTC.

For this clone: Other DNA sequences in the sample encode the same CDR3. The genes are TRBV13 and TRBJ2-7; D uncertain. Trimming cost V 0 bases and J 0 bases, with 6 bases left between them. Germline V gene data show CDR1 as PRHDT and CDR2 as FYEKMQ (reference sequence). CDR3 length: 14 residues. The CDR3 loop reads CASSLGLGSYEQYF. The CDR3 bases are TGTGCCAGCAGCTTAGGCCTGGGCTCCTACGAGCAGTACTTC.

This sequence joins TRBV7-9 and TRBJ1-1; D is perhaps TRBD1 (5 bases). The CDR3 extends over 14 amino acids. The germline CDR1 and CDR2 sequences are SEHNR and FQNEAQ (reference sequence). V shed 6 bases and J shed 5 bases, with 16 bases lying between them. Written as DNA, the CDR3 is TGTGCCAGCAGACCGGGGGACCGGTGGACTGAAGCTTTCTTT. Its protein product is CASRPGDRWTEAFF.

This chain connects TRBV12-5 to TRBJ2-2, with D hard to call. This CDR3 region has 14 residues. The ends were cut back, 0 bases at V and 6 bases at J, with 8 bases in the middle. Germline lookup yields CDR1 LGHNT and CDR2 FRNRAP. CDR3 loop: CASGLVDAAGELFF. The CDR3 DNA sequence: TGTGCTAGTGGTTTGGTAGATGCGGCCGGGGAGCTGTTTTTT.

The chain is built from TRBV11-2 and TRBJ2-7, with no clear D. Germline loops: CDR1 SGHAT, CDR2 FQNNGV. The length of the CDR3 is 12 residues. V lost 3 bases to trimming and J lost 4 bases, with 7 bases between them. The CDR3 bases are TGTGCCAGCAGCTTCGAGGTTTACGAGCAGTACTTC. This gives the protein CASSFEVYEQYF.

This CDR3 reads CASRYRDRGSDEQFF. The CDR3, as DNA: TGTGCCAGCAGATACCGGGACAGGGGTAGCGATGAGCAGTTCTTC. The rearrangement links TRBV7-9 to TRBJ2-1, with 10 bases that match TRBD1. The CDR3 consists of 15 residues. V was pared by 6 bases and J by 8 bases, with 10 bases of the junction left unmatched. The germline V gene encodes CDR1 SEHNR and CDR2 FQNEAQ (reference sequence).

V usage is TRBV7-2 and J usage is TRBJ1-4; no clear D. The CDR3 runs to 13 residues. Looked up from germline, CDR1 is SGHTA and CDR2 is FQGNSA. V gave up 6 bases and J gave up 6 bases, with 11 bases separating them. The CDR3 region is CASSRGGDEKLFF. CDR3 sequence (DNA): TGTGCCAGCAGTCGAGGTGGTGATGAAAAACTGTTTTTT.